A single sample gave rise to the 26 T cell receptor beta chains below, sequenced in a study of metastatic and nonmetastatic thyroid tumors. TCRdb re-analyzed the PCR reads through MiXCR. This sample yields 43,000 or so clones, of which less than 20% are seen a single time; approximately 21% belongs to the top ten. None of the patients had undergone any treatment ahead of thyroid surgery. Sequenced material: blood. The receptors were sampled from a female donor with papillary thyroid cancer or a benign thyroid nodule (not recorded which). Some clones in this sample may be carry-over from other donors' samples.

This clone was seen at least ten times. The chain carries TRBV14 and TRBJ2-7; no reliable D call. Trimming removed 0 bases from V and 2 bases from J, with 8 bases in between. The CDR3 loop spans 14 amino acids. The germline V gene has CDR1 SGHDN and CDR2 FVKESK. CDR3 nucleotides: TGTGCCAGCAGCCAAGAAAACAGAGCCTACGAGCAGTACTTC. It specifies CASSQENRAYEQYF.

As regards this clone: At one of its ends the junction is not consistent with the germline gene, which may arise from a read error. This sequence joins TRBV6-5 and TRBJ2-7, with 7 bases that match TRBD2. Germline V gives CDR1 MNHEY, CDR2 SVGAGI. The CDR3 has 14 residues. The CDR3 sequence is CASSYGREVGDEFF. Written as DNA, the CDR3 is TGTGCCAGCAGTTACGGACGGGAGGTGGGGGATGAGTTCTTC.

The chain is built from TRBV20-1 and TRBJ2-7; no clear D. The V end lost 0 bases, the J end lost 5 bases, and 14 bases lay between the germline ends. CDR1 is DFQATT, CDR2 SNEGSKA, per germline (reference sequence). This CDR3 is built from 14 residues. CDR3 sequence: CSARDGIPFDEQYF. The CDR3 DNA is TGCAGTGCTAGAGATGGGATACCCTTCGACGAGCAGTACTTC.

This clone has just a few counts. CDR3 region: CASSFGGGSGETQYF. The CDR3 DNA sequence: TGTGCCAGCAGTTTCGGCGGGGGGTCGGGGGAGACCCAGTACTTC. The rearrangement links TRBV12-3 or TRBV12-4 to TRBJ2-5; TRBD2 matches 8 bases. The V segment lost 3 bases and the J segment 5 bases; nucleotides outside the gene matches: 8. CDR3 length: 15 residues.

This clone was recorded a few times. This chain joins TRBV6-1 and TRBJ2-3; D is uncertain. The germline V gene encodes CDR1 MNHNS and CDR2 SASEGT. V was pared by 3 bases and J by 4 bases, with 8 bases between. This CDR3 has 13 amino acids. Written as DNA, the CDR3 is TGTGCCAGCAGTGATCCACCCCCAGATACGCAGTATTTT. This gives the protein CASSDPPPDTQYF.

This chain links TRBV5-4 with TRBJ2-1; 9 nucleotides agree with TRBD1. Unmatched junction bases numbered 7, after V lost 2 bases and J lost 4 bases. The germline V gene has CDR1 SGHNT and CDR2 YYREEE (reference sequence). CDR3 length: 16 amino acids. The CDR3 DNA follows: TGTGCCAGCAGCTTTACCCCGGGACAGGGATACAATGAGCAGTTCTTC. Translating gives CASSFTPGQGYNEQFF.

Many counts were recorded for this clone. The rearrangement uses TRBV2 and TRBJ2-1; a possible D gene is TRBD1 (6 bases). V was cut by 7 bases and J by 0 bases, with 10 bases left in between. This CDR3 region has 14 residues. Germline values: CDR1 SNHLY, CDR2 FYNNEI. In DNA, the CDR3 is TGTGCCAGCATGGTGGGGGCCTCCTACAATGAGCAGTTCTTC. Its protein is CASMVGASYNEQFF.

The J gene is TRBJ2-3, the V gene TRBV11-3; D remains unclear. The length of the CDR3 is 15 residues. The germline V and J ends were trimmed by 2 bases and 1 base, with 10 bases remaining between them. Germline CDR1 SGHNT, CDR2 YENEEA. The CDR3 region has the DNA TGTGCCAGCAGCTTATTGAGCATAGGCACAGATACGCAGTATTTT. Amino acid sequence: CASSLLSIGTDTQYF.

This clone was counted many times. The chain couples TRBV3-1 to TRBJ1-1; 8 bases fit TRBD1. Looked up from germline, CDR1 is LGHDT and CDR2 is YNNKEL (reference sequence). The CDR3 spans 16 residues. V was pared by 4 bases and J by 1 base, with 8 bases of the junction left unmatched. The CDR3: CASSLPRDRRNTEAFF. CDR3 sequence (DNA): TGTGCCAGCAGCCTGCCCCGGGACAGGCGGAACACTGAAGCTTTCTTT.

This clone appeared a few times. The V call is TRBV12-3 or TRBV12-4, the J call TRBJ2-7; D unresolved. This CDR3 is 13 amino acids long. Trimming cost V 3 bases and J 4 bases, with 10 bases left between them. CDR3 sequence reads: CASSLDPVYEQYF. CDR3 in DNA: TGTGCCAGCAGTTTGGACCCAGTGTACGAGCAGTACTTC.

A remark on this clone: One junction end does not reproduce the germline sequence, and a read error may be involved. The chain has TRBV7-6 and TRBJ2-2; D is ambiguous. This CDR3 has 17 amino acids. From germline, CDR1 is SGHVS and CDR2 FNYEAQ. The CDR3 DNA follows: TGTGCCAGCATCTTAGCTGCGGTTTTAGGTTACACCGGGGAGCTGTTTTTT. Translating gives CASILAAVLGYTGELFF.

Details on this clone: The identical CDR3 is also encoded by other nucleotide sequences in the sample. The V and J genes are TRBV6-2 or TRBV6-3 and TRBJ1-1; TRBD1 is a possible D gene (5 bases). The V gene lost 6 bases and the J gene lost 5 bases, with 7 bases spanning the gap. The V gene's germline CDR1 is MNHEY and CDR2 SVGEGT. CDR3 length: 11 amino acids. The CDR3 is CASSQGTEAFF. The CDR3 nucleotides are TGTGCCAGCAGCCAGGGAACTGAAGCTTTCTTT.

This clone was detected many times. The chain is built from TRBV7-8 and TRBJ1-5; possibly TRBD1 for D (5 bases). Deletions cut 3 bases from V and 3 bases from J, with 12 bases between. This CDR3 is 15 amino acids long. Germline V CDR1 and CDR2: SGHVS, FQNEAQ. The CDR3 DNA reads TGTGCCAGCAGCTTTGGGGGGGGACCCAATCAGCCCCAGCATTTT. It specifies CASSFGGGPNQPQHF.

This clone was counted ten times or more. V is TRBV19 and J is TRBJ2-6, with 7 bases identical to TRBD1. The junction had 6 bases not matched to a gene; V was cut back by 7 bases and J by 0 bases. The CDR3 extends over 16 amino acids. The germline CDR1 and CDR2 sequences are LNHDA and SQIVND (reference sequence). CDR3 region: CASTYRGNSGANVLTF. The CDR3 DNA sequence: TGTGCCAGTACTTACAGGGGTAACTCTGGGGCCAACGTCCTGACTTTC.

This clone was picked up a small number of times. The chain links TRBV15 to TRBJ2-2; no firm D call. V was pared by 4 bases and J by 10 bases, with 16 bases between. Germline values: CDR1 LNHNV, CDR2 YYDKDF (reference sequence). CDR3 length: 14 amino acids. The CDR3 region is CATSIDWGAVELFF. In DNA, the CDR3 is TGTGCCACCAGCATAGATTGGGGTGCCGTGGAGCTGTTTTTT.

This clone was picked up a small number of times. J is TRBJ2-2 and V is TRBV12-3 or TRBV12-4; 8 nucleotides agree with TRBD2. The length of the CDR3 is 15 residues. V shed 3 bases, J shed 8 bases, and the junction held 8 bases outside the gene matches. The CDR3 loop is CASSFSSGKTGELFF. In nucleotides, the CDR3 is TGTGCCAGCAGTTTTAGTAGCGGGAAGACTGGGGAGCTGTTTTTT.

This clone has more than one count but fewer than ten. The genes are TRBV2 and TRBJ2-6, with D perhaps TRBD1 (6 bases). The germline CDR1 and CDR2 sequences are SNHLY and FYNNEI. The CDR3 consists of 12 residues. V was clipped by 8 bases and J by 11 bases, with 13 bases between them. CDR3 sequence reads: CASRKAGDVLTF. The CDR3 coding sequence is TGTGCCAGCCGCAAGGCAGGGGACGTCCTGACTTTC.

This clone has ten or more counts. The V gene is TRBV5-1, the J gene TRBJ2-3, with D possibly being TRBD1 (5 bases). The V and J ends lost 1 base and 6 bases respectively, with 12 bases between them. The CDR3 contains 14 residues. Germline lookup yields CDR1 SGHRS and CDR2 YFSETQ. CDR3 coding DNA: TGCGCCAGCAGCTTGCAAGGGGCACGGGATACGCAGTATTTT. Translation: CASSLQGARDTQYF.

V and J are TRBV28 and TRBJ2-7, with D perhaps assigned TRBD1 or TRBD2 (5 bases each). The CDR3 loop spans 14 amino acids. CDR1 is MDHEN and CDR2 is SYDVKM in the germline V gene. V dropped 5 bases and J dropped 4 bases, with 15 bases sitting between them. CDR3 in DNA: TGTGCCAGCAGTCACCGGGACCGGCCTTACGAGCAGTACTTC. Its translation is CASSHRDRPYEQYF. The complete variable domain, with remaining parts taken from reference TRBV28 and TRBJ2-7, reads DVKVTQSSRYLVKRTGEKVFLECVQDMDHENMFWYRQDPGLGLRLIYFSYDVKMKEKGDIPEGYSVSREKKERFSLILESASTNQTSMYLCASSHRDRPYEQYFGPGTRLTVT.

With regard to this clone: One junction end disagrees with the germline gene, perhaps due to a read error. The chain recombines TRBV7-9 with TRBJ2-5, with 8 bases matching TRBD2. CDR3 length equals 15 residues. CDR1 and CDR2 from the germline V gene are SEHNR and FQNEAQ (reference sequence). CDR3: CASSLERGFQGTQYF. Written as DNA, the CDR3 is TGTGCCAGCAGCTTAGAGCGGGGGTTCCAAGGGACCCAGTACTTC.

By sample fraction, this clone is medium-sized. The CDR3 loop reads CASSGQSQNEQFF. As DNA, the CDR3 is TGTGCCAGCAGTGGACAGTCGCAAAATGAGCAGTTCTTC. The chain couples TRBV6-1 to TRBJ2-1; D may be TRBD1 (5 bases). Trimming removed 4 bases at V and 7 bases at J, with 11 bases between. The CDR3 is 13 residues long. CDR1 is MNHNS and CDR2 is SASEGT in the germline V gene.

By frequency in the sample, this clone is medium-sized. The chain combines TRBV6-1 with TRBJ2-1; 9 positions agree with TRBD2. This CDR3 spans 15 amino acids. Germline assignment: CDR1 MNHNS and CDR2 SASEGT. The J segment lost 6 bases and the V segment lost 2 bases, leaving 5 bases of the junction unmatched. The CDR3 region is CASSEKAGGANEQFF. DNA of the CDR3: TGTGCCAGCAGTGAAAAGGCGGGAGGGGCCAATGAGCAGTTCTTC.

The V call is TRBV6-5, the J call TRBJ2-3; 11 bases are a match to TRBD2. Germline V gene data show CDR1 as MNHEY and CDR2 as SVGAGI. After removal of 4 bases from V and 7 bases from J, the junction contained 7 bases not matched to a gene. The CDR3 sequence is 15 residues long. DNA of the CDR3: TGTGCCAGCAGTTCCTCGACTAGCGGGATTAATACGCAGTATTTT. It encodes CASSSSTSGINTQYF.

This clone was counted ten times or more. One base away lies a much larger clone, so this may be a sequencing read error. The sample carries other DNA sequences with the same CDR3. The chain carries TRBV6-1 and TRBJ1-1; possible D gene TRBD1, 6 bases. The germline CDR1 and CDR2 sequences are MNHNS and SASEGT. CDR3 length: 13 residues. The CDR3, as DNA: TGTGCCAGCAACAGACAGGTGAACACTGAAGCCTTCTTT. Translated: CASNRQVNTEAFF.

The V and J genes are TRBV3-1 and TRBJ2-5, with 7 bases fitting TRBD2. V was pared by 0 bases and J by 4 bases, with 8 bases of the junction left unmatched. Germline V CDR1 and CDR2: LGHDT, YNNKEL (reference sequence). This CDR3 region has 16 residues. In DNA form, the CDR3 reads TGTGCCAGCAGCCAAGATCACGGGCGGGGGATAGAGACCCAGTACTTC. Translated: CASSQDHGRGIETQYF.

This clone has a count of ten or more. V and J are TRBV12-3 or TRBV12-4 and TRBJ2-1, with TRBD2 matching over 9 bases. The CDR3 covers 15 residues. The ends lost 5 bases at V and 3 bases at J; junction bases unmatched: 5. Here the CDR3 DNA reads TGTGCCAGCAGTCTGGGGCGGGAGGGCTACAATGAGCAGTTCTTC. Translated: CASSLGREGYNEQFF.